The entry below gives a single TCR beta chain sequence along with its context. Its antigen is unknown. This sample was included in a study of response to subunit inactivated influenza vaccine. Points from the study as a whole: Authors suggested each seasonal influenza vaccination recruits few new T cells.

Germline loops: CDR1 MNHEY, CDR2 SVGEGT. V shed 5 bases, J shed 6 bases, and the junction held 5 bases outside the gene matches. The CDR3 has 14 residues. MiXCR, run by TCRdb on the RT-PCR reads, gives a single entry per CDR3 protein. Found here are roughly 190,000 distinct CDR3 sequences, under 15% of them singletons; the top ten hold roughly 25%. The receptor was derived from a man between 45 and 60 years old who received an inactivated influenza vaccine. The sample in question was CD8+ T cells sorted from PBMCs, obtained roughly 5 days after vaccination. The chain uses TRBV6-2 or TRBV6-3 and TRBJ2-2, with 8 positions matching TRBD2. CDR3 in DNA: TGTGCCAGCAGTGTACTAGCGGTACCCGGGGAGCTGTTTTTT. It translates to CASSVLAVPGELFF.